The clone carrying this T cell receptor (beta chain) was recorded only once. This sample is part of a study of blood T cells in healthy people across ages. Study overall: Roughly one uniquely barcoded beta molecule per two T cells was captured.

At least 6.5 million PBMCs were isolated per sample. Between the trimmed V and J ends, which lost 1 base and 2 bases, there was a span of 8 bases. Germline V gene sequence: CDR1 MNHEY, CDR2 SMNVEV (reference sequence). The CDR3 loop spans 14 amino acids. A second PCR of roughly 7 to 11 cycles used a sample-barcoded 5' primer and a J-beta primer mix. TCRdb re-called the 5' RACE reads through MiXCR, storing one row per CDR3 protein. The sample consists of about 1.4 million distinct CDR3 sequences, around 55% of them appearing once. The sample was blood. The chain combines TRBV27 with TRBJ1-1; D gene ambiguous. This TCR came from a man younger than 30 in good health. DNA of the CDR3: TGTGCCAGCAGTTTATTAGCAGGCAACACTGAAGCTTTCTTT. Its protein product is CASSLLAGNTEAFF.